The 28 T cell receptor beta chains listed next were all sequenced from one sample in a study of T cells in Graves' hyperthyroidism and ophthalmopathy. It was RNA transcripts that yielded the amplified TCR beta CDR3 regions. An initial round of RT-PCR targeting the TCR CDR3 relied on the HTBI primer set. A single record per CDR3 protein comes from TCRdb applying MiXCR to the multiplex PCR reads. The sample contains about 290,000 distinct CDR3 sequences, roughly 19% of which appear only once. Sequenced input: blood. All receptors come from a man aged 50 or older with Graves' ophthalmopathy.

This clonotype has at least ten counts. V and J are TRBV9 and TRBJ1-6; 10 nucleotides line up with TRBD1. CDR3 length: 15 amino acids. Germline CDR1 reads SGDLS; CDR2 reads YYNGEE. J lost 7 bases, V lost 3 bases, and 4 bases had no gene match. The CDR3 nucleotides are TGTGCCAGCAGCGCGAGACAGGGGGCCAATTCACCCCTCCACTTT. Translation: CASSARQGANSPLHF.

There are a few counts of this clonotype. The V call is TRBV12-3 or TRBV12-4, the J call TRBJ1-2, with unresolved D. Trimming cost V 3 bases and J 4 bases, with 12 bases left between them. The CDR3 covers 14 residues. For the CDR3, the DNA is TGTGCCAGCAGTTTGGCAGTCTATGCCTATGGCTACACCTTC. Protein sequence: CASSLAVYAYGYTF.

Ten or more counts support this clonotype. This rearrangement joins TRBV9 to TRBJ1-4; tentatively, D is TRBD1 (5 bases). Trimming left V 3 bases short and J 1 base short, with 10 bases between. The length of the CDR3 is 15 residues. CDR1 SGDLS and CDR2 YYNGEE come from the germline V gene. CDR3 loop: CASSEQGLTNEKLFF. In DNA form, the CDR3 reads TGTGCCAGCAGCGAGCAGGGCTTAACTAATGAAAAACTGTTTTTT.

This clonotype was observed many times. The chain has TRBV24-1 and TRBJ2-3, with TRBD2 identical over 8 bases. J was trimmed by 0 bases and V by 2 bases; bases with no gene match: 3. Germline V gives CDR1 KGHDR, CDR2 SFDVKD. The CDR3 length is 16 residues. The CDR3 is CATSDSGRVSTDTQYF. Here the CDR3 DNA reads TGTGCCACCAGTGATTCCGGGAGGGTAAGCACAGATACGCAGTATTTT.

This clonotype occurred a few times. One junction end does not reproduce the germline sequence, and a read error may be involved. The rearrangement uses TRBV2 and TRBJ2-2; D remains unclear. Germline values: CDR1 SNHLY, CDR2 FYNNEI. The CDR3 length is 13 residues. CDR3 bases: TGTGCCATCAGTGGATCCGGCGCCGGGGAGCTGTTTTTT. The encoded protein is CAISGSGAGELFF.

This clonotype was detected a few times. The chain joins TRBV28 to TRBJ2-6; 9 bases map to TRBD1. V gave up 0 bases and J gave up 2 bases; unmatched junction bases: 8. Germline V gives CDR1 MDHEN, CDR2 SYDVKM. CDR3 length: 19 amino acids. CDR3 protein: CASSLWMDRGIAGANVLTF. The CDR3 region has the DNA TGTGCCAGCAGTTTATGGATGGACAGGGGCATTGCTGGGGCCAACGTCCTGACTTTC.

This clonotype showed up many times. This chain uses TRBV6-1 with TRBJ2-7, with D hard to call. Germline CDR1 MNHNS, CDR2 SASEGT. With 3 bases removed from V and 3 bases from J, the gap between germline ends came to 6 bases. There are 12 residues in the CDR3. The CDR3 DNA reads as TGTGCCAGCAGTGACGCATTCTACGAGCAGTACTTC. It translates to CASSDAFYEQYF.

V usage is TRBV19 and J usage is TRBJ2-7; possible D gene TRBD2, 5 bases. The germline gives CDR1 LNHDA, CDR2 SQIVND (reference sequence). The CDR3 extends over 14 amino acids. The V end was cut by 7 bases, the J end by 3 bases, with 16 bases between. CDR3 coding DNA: TGTGCCAGTAATCGAGGGCCGGGGAGCTACGAGCAGTACTTC. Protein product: CASNRGPGSYEQYF.

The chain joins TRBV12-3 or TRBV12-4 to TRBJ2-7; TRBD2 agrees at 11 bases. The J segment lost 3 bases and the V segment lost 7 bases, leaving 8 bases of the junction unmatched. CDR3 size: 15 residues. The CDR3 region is CASTLAGTSGYEQYF. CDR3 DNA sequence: TGTGCCAGCACCTTAGCGGGGACTAGCGGCTACGAGCAGTACTTC.

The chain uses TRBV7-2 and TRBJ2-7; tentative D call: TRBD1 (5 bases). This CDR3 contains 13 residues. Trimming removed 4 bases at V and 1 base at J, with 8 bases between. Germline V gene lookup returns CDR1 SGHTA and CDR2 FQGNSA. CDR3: CASSSRQSYEQYF. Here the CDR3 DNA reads TGTGCCAGCAGCTCCCGACAGTCCTACGAGCAGTACTTC.

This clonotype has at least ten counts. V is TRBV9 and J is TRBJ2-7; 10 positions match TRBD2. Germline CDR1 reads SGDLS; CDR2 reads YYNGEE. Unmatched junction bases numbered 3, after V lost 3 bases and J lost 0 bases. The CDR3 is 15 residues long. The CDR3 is CASSATSGLSYEQYF. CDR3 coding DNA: TGTGCCAGCAGCGCGACTAGCGGGCTCTCCTACGAGCAGTACTTC.

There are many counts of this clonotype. CDR3 nucleotides: TGTGCCAGCAGCTTAATTCGGACAGGGACCTACGAGCAGTACTTC. Translation: CASSLIRTGTYEQYF. The chain couples TRBV11-1 to TRBJ2-7; 8 bases are shared with TRBD1. The CDR3 runs to 15 residues. Germline lookup yields CDR1 SGHAT and CDR2 FQDESV (reference sequence). The ends lost 2 bases at V and 2 bases at J; junction bases unmatched: 5.

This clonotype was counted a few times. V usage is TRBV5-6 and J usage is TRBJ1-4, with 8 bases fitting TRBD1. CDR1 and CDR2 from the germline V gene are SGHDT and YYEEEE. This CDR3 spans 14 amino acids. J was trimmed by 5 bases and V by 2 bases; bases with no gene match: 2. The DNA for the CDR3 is TGTGCCAGCAGCTTCCGGACAGGGAATGAAAAACTGTTTTTT. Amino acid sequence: CASSFRTGNEKLFF. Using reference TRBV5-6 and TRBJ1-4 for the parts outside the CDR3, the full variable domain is DAGVTQSPTHLIKTRGQQVTLRCSPKSGHDTVSWYQQALGQGPQFIFQYYEEEERQRGNFPDRFSGHQFPNYSSELNVNALLLGDSALYLCASSFRTGNEKLFFGSGTQLSVL.

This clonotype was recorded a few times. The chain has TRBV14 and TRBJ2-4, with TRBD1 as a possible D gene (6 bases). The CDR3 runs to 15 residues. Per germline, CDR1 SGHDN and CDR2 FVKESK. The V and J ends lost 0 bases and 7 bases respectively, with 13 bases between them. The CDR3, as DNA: TGTGCCAGCAGCCAAGATCAGGCAGGGGATAACATTCAGTACTTC. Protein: CASSQDQAGDNIQYF.

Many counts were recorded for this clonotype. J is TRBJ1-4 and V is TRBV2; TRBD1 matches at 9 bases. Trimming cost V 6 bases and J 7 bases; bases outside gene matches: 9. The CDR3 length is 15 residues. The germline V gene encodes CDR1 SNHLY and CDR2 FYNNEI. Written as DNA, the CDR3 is TGTGCCAGCAGCCGACGACAGGGGGGAGCTGAAAAACTGTTTTTT. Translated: CASSRRQGGAEKLFF.

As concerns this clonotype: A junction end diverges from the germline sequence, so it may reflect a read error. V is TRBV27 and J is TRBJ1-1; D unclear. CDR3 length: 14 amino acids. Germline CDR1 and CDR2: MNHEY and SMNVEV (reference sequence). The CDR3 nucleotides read TGTACCAGCAGTTTGGGCCCCGGGAACACTGAAGCTTTCTTT. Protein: CTSSLGPGNTEAFF.

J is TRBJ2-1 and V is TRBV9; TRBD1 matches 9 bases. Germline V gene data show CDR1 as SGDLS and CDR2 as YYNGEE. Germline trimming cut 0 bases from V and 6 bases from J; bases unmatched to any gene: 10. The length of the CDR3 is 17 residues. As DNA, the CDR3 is TGTGCCAGCAGCGTAGGGGGACAGGGTAACGGGGTCAATGAGCAGTTCTTC. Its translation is CASSVGGQGNGVNEQFF.

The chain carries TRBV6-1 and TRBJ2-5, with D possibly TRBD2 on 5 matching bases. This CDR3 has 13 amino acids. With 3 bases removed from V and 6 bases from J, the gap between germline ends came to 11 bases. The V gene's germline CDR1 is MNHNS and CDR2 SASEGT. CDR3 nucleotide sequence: TGTGCCAGCAGTGATACTAGACGGAAGACCCAGTACTTC. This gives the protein CASSDTRRKTQYF.

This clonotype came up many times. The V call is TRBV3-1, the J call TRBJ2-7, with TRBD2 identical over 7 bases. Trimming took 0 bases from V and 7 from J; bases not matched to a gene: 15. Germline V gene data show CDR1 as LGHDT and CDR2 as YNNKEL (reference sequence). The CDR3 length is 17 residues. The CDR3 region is CASSQDRSVAGVGEQYF. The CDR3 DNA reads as TGTGCCAGCAGCCAAGATAGGAGTGTTGCGGGAGTGGGAGAGCAGTACTTC.

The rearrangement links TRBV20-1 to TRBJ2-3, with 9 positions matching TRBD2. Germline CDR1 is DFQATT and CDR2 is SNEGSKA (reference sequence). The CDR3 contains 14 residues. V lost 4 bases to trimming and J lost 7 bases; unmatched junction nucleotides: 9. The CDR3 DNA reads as TGCAGTGCTATGGCTAGCGGGAAAGCACATACGCAGTATTTT. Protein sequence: CSAMASGKAHTQYF.

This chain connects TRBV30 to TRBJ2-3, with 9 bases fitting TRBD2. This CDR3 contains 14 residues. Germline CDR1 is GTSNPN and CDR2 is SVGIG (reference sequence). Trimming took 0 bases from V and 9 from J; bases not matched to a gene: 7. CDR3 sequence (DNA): TGTGCCTGGAGTGTTTCGTCTAGCGGGAAAACGCAGTATTTT. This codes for CAWSVSSSGKTQYF.

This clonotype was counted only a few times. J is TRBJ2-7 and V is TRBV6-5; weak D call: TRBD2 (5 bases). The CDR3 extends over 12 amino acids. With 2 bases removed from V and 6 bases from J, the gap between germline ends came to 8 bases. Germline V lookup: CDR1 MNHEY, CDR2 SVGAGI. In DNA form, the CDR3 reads TGTGCCAGCAGTTACCGGGAAGTCGAGCAGTACTTC. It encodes CASSYREVEQYF.

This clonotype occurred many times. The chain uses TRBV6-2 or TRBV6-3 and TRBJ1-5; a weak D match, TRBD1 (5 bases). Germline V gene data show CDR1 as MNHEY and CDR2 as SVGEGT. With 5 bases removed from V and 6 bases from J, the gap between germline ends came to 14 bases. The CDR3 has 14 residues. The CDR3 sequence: CASSLDRLGQPQHF. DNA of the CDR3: TGTGCCAGCAGTCTCGACAGATTGGGTCAGCCCCAGCATTTT.

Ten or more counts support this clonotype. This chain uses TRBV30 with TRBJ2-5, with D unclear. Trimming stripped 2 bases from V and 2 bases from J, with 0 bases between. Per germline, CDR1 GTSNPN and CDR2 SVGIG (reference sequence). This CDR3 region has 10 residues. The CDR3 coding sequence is TGTGCCTGGAGTCAAGAGACCCAGTACTTC. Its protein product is CAWSQETQYF.

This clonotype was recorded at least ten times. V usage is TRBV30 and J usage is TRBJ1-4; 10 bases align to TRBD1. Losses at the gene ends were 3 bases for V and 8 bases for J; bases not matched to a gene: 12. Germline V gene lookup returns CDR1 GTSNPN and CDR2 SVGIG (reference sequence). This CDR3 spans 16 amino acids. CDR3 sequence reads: CAWRTFWDRGREKLFF. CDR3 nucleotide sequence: TGTGCCTGGAGGACCTTTTGGGACAGGGGAAGAGAAAAACTGTTTTTT.

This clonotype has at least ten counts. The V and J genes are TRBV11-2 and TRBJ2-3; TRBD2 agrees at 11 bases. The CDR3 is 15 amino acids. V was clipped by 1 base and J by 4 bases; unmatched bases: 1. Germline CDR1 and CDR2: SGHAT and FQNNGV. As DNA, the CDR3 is TGTGCCAGCAGCTTAGTTAGCGGGAGGGCAGATACGCAGTATTTT. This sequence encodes CASSLVSGRADTQYF.

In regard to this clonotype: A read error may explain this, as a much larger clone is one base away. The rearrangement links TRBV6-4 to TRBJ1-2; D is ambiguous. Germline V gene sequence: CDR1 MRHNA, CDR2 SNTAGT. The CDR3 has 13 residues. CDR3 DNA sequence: TGTGCCAGCAGTGAAGATCCGCCCTATGGCTGCACCTTC. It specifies CASSEDPPYGCTF.

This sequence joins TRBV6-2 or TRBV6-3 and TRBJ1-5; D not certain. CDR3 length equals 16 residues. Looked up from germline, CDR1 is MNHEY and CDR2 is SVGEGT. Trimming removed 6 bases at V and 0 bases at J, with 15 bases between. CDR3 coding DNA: TGTGCCAGCAGCGCATCCCAAGTTTATAGCAATCAGCCCCAGCATTTT. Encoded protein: CASSASQVYSNQPQHF.